This T cell receptor beta chain was recorded in a study of shared clonotypes between healthy human individuals. Study at large: Researchers drew samples from a couple of women and three men aged 18 to 49.

Produced via immunoSEQ multiplex PCR; TCRdb's table is partial and in-frame only. The sample holds 520,000 or so clones, 79% seen once. This TCR was sampled from a woman in her 40s in good health. Some clones in this sample may be carry-over from other donors' samples. Input material: PBMCs.

The CDR3 DNA reads TGTGCCAGCAGCCACCCGACTAGCGGGAGACAGACTAATACCGGGGAGCTGTTTTTT. Its translation is CASSHPTSGRQTNTGELFF. This rearrangement joins TRBV7-3 to TRBJ2-2; 12 bases are shared with TRBD2. The germline V gene encodes CDR1 SGHTA and CDR2 FQGTGA. This CDR3 has 19 amino acids. Unmatched junction bases numbered 15, after V lost 5 bases and J lost 5 bases.